One and the same sample provided the 29 T cell receptor beta chains below, sequenced in a study of blood T cells in healthy people across ages. The authors ran a second PCR of 7 to 11 cycles using a sample-barcoded 5' primer and a J-beta primer mix. TCRdb independently ran MiXCR on the 5' RACE reads; one entry per CDR3 protein. The data contain about 670,000 distinct CDR3 sequences, around 50% of them singletons. The sequencing sample was made of blood. Source of these receptors: a woman older than 75 in good health.

The chain has TRBV7-9 and TRBJ2-7, with D unclear. The V gene lost 5 bases and the J gene lost 6 bases, with 8 bases spanning the gap. This CDR3 has 11 residues. Germline V gene sequence: CDR1 SEHNR, CDR2 FQNEAQ (reference sequence). The CDR3 coding sequence is TGTGCCAGCAGCCCTACTTTCGAGCAGTACTTC. Translation gives CASSPTFEQYF.

This clonotype was seen at least ten times. J is TRBJ2-7 and V is TRBV10-3; D is perhaps TRBD1 (5 bases). V lost 0 bases, J lost 7 bases, and 16 bases lay in between. The CDR3 loop spans 15 amino acids. CDR1 and CDR2 from the germline V gene are ENHRY and SYGVKD. The CDR3 region is CAISESGIDRGEQYF. As DNA, the CDR3 is TGTGCCATCAGTGAGTCAGGGATCGATAGGGGTGAGCAGTACTTC.

About this clonotype itself: A single base separates this from a much larger clone, so it may be a read error. The chain joins TRBV7-3 to TRBJ2-3, with a tentative D call TRBD1 (7 bases). CDR3 size: 15 residues. Germline V gene lookup returns CDR1 SGHTA and CDR2 FQGTGA. CDR3 bases: TGTGCCCGCAGCATCCAGGGGGGTATGGCAGATACGCAGTATTTT. Amino acid sequence: CARSIQGGMADTQYF.

CDR3 DNA: TGTGCCAGCAGCTTAGTCAGGGGGGACACCGGGGAGCTGTTTTTT. Translated, it gives CASSLVRGDTGELFF. The chain couples TRBV7-2 to TRBJ2-2; D possibly corresponds to TRBD1 (7 bases). CDR1 and CDR2 from the germline V gene are SGHTA and FQGNSA. Between the trimmed V and J ends, which lost 1 base and 3 bases, there was a span of 9 bases. The CDR3 has 15 amino acids.

V usage is TRBV20-1 and J usage is TRBJ2-3; no clear D. V was pared by 4 bases and J by 1 base, with 6 bases between. Germline V gene lookup returns CDR1 DFQATT and CDR2 SNEGSKA (reference sequence). CDR3 length: 12 residues. The chain's CDR3 is CSANLGTDTQYF. The CDR3 bases are TGCAGTGCTAATCTCGGCACAGATACGCAGTATTTT.

Points on this clonotype: An end of the junction does not agree with germline; a read error may underlie this. This sequence joins TRBV7-2 and TRBJ2-7; 13 nucleotides align to TRBD2. CDR3 length: 15 amino acids. Germline values: CDR1 SGHTA, CDR2 FQGNSA. The CDR3 bases are TGTGCCGGCAGCCCCCGGACTAGCGGGAGTTACGAGCAGTACTTC. Residues: CAGSPRTSGSYEQYF.

The chain recombines TRBV5-1 with TRBJ1-2; D is possibly TRBD1 (6 bases). The CDR3 loop spans 16 amino acids. Germline V gives CDR1 SGHRS, CDR2 YFSETQ. V lost 1 base and J 4 bases, leaving 17 bases between the germline ends. In DNA, the CDR3 is TGCGCCAGCAGCTTGATGGAACAGGGCCGAGGCTATGGCTACACCTTC. Translated, it gives CASSLMEQGRGYGYTF.

V is TRBV27 and J is TRBJ2-7; 8 nucleotides match TRBD1. The germline V gene has CDR1 MNHEY and CDR2 SMNVEV (reference sequence). Unmatched junction bases numbered 10, after V lost 3 bases and J lost 3 bases. The CDR3 is made up of 16 amino acids. The CDR3 is CASSFSARQGFYEQYF. CDR3 DNA sequence: TGTGCCAGCAGTTTCTCTGCTCGACAGGGGTTCTACGAGCAGTACTTC.

This clonotype was detected once. The CDR3 DNA reads as TGTGCCAGCAGTTCATGGCCGAGGGGGAGGTCCTACGAGCAGTACTTC. Amino acid sequence: CASSSWPRGRSYEQYF. The gene calls are TRBV11-2 and TRBJ2-4, with D perhaps assigned TRBD1 or TRBD2 (6 bases each). The tail of the sequence fits TRBJ2-7 better, so the J call may be wrong. The CDR3 consists of 16 residues. The germline gives CDR1 SGHAT, CDR2 FQNNGV.

This clonotype was detected only once. It may be a read error: a sequence one base away is much more abundant. V and J are TRBV9 and TRBJ2-3; D is possibly TRBD2 (5 bases). The CDR3 is made up of 16 amino acids. Trimming took off 4 bases at V and 1 base at J, with 16 bases between the two ends. Germline assignment: CDR1 SGDLS and CDR2 YYNGEE. This CDR3 is CASSLLEGSGTDTQYF. CDR3 DNA sequence: TGTGCCAGCAGCCTCCTCGAGGGAAGCGGCACAGATACGCAGTATTTT.

The gene calls are TRBV6-5 and TRBJ2-3; the D gene is possibly TRBD1 (5 bases). Trimming removed 7 bases at V and 5 bases at J, with 16 bases between. The germline CDR1 and CDR2 sequences are MNHEY and SVGAGI. The CDR3 loop spans 14 amino acids. The CDR3 sequence is CASNWQGRGDTQYF. CDR3 DNA sequence: TGTGCCAGCAACTGGCAGGGAAGAGGAGATACGCAGTATTTT.

This clonotype occurred many times. CDR3 in amino acids: CASKRSGSSYEQYF. In DNA, the CDR3 is TGTGCCAGCAAGCGATCGGGTAGCTCCTACGAGCAGTACTTC. The genes are TRBV27 and TRBJ2-7; D is unclear. V was shortened by 7 bases and J by 0 bases, with 13 bases between the two germline ends. Germline V gives CDR1 MNHEY, CDR2 SMNVEV (reference sequence). CDR3 size: 14 residues.

V gene TRBV29-1 combines with J gene TRBJ2-7; no firm D call. Germline V lookup: CDR1 SQVTM, CDR2 ANQGSEA. The CDR3 contains 11 residues. Trimming left V 3 bases short and J 4 bases short, with 7 bases between. The CDR3, as DNA: TGCAGCGTTGATGGAGCGTACGAGCAGTACTTC. This codes for CSVDGAYEQYF.

Comments on this clonotype: This may be a read error: a much more frequent sequence differs by one nucleotide. The gene calls are TRBV20-1 and TRBJ2-1; D gene unclear. With the DNA end fitting TRBJ2-7 better, the J assignment may be wrong. CDR3 size: 11 residues. Per germline, CDR1 DFQATT and CDR2 SNEGSKA (reference sequence). The CDR3 DNA reads TGCAGTGGTAGCTCCTACAATGAGCAGTACTTC. Amino acid sequence: CSGSSYNEQYF.

This chain links TRBV12-3 or TRBV12-4 with TRBJ2-5; D is undetermined. Trimming shortened V by 0 bases and J by 11 bases, and 16 bases separated the two germline ends. This CDR3 spans 14 amino acids. The DNA of the CDR3 is TGTGCCAGCAGTTTAGCGAACAGCGACAATGAGCAGTACTTC. Protein: CASSLANSDNEQYF.

Comments on this clonotype: Compared with germline, one end of the junction differs, possibly owing to a read error. The V call is TRBV10-3, the J call TRBJ2-3, with 9 bases aligning to TRBD2. This CDR3 region has 13 residues. Germline CDR1 ENHRY, CDR2 SYGVKD. The CDR3 region is CAIQGTSTDTQYF. The DNA of the CDR3 is TGTGCCATCCAGGGGACTAGCACAGATACACAGTATTTT.

Ten or more counts support this clonotype. J is TRBJ1-1 and V is TRBV6-6; a weak D match, TRBD1 (5 bases). The CDR3 covers 14 residues. From germline, CDR1 is MNHNY and CDR2 SVGAGI (reference sequence). Deletions cut 7 bases from V and 7 bases from J, with 19 bases between. This CDR3 is CASTVGGVSGEAFF. DNA for the CDR3: TGTGCCAGCACAGTCGGAGGGGTGTCAGGTGAAGCTTTCTTT.

For this clonotype: A read error may account for a junction end that differs from germline. The chain recombines TRBV20-1 with TRBJ1-4; no definite D call. The CDR3 covers 15 residues. Looked up from germline, CDR1 is DFQATT and CDR2 is SNEGSKA (reference sequence). DNA of the CDR3: TGCAGTGCTAGAGATCTTGGAGAAGCGACTGAAAAACTGTCTTTT. It encodes CSARDLGEATEKLSF.

Regarding this clonotype: This may come from a read error, since a much larger clone is one base off. The V call is TRBV12-3 or TRBV12-4, the J call TRBJ2-3, with a possible D match to TRBD2 (6 bases). The CDR3 loop spans 16 amino acids. The DNA for the CDR3 is TGTGCCAACAGTTTCAATAGGGGCGGGGCCGCAGATACGCAGTATTTT. Encoded protein: CANSFNRGGAADTQYF.

This clonotype was picked up many times. The rearrangement joins TRBV28 to TRBJ2-7, with 12 positions matching TRBD2. The CDR3 sequence is 16 residues long. V was pared by 5 bases and J by 2 bases, with 7 bases of the junction left unmatched. In germline, CDR1 is MDHEN, CDR2 SYDVKM. As DNA, the CDR3 is TGTGCCAGCAGTCCACCGCTAGCGGGAGGGGCCTACGAGCAGTACTTC. Translated, it gives CASSPPLAGGAYEQYF.

A word on this clonotype: This may be a read error, as it is one base from a much larger clone. The chain joins TRBV3-1 to TRBJ2-1; TRBD1 matches at 7 bases. The CDR3 covers 15 residues. CDR1 is LGHDT and CDR2 is YNNKEL in the germline V gene (reference sequence). The CDR3 region has the DNA TGTGCCAGCAGCCCCCAGACAGGGTCCTGCAATGAGCAGTTCTTC. Its translation: CASSPQTGSCNEQFF.

The gene calls are TRBV20-1 and TRBJ2-3; D might be TRBD1 or TRBD2, each matching 6 bases. This CDR3 spans 17 amino acids. V lost 3 bases and J lost 0, with 19 bases in between. CDR1 DFQATT and CDR2 SNEGSKA come from the germline V gene (reference sequence). The CDR3 DNA reads TGCAGTGCTAGCCCTGCGGGGACAACTACAAGCACAGATACGCAGTATTTT. This codes for CSASPAGTTTSTDTQYF.

The chain is built from TRBV28 and TRBJ1-5, with a weak D call TRBD1 (5 bases). V lost 6 bases and J lost 6, with 9 bases in between. The CDR3 is 12 residues long. The germline V gene has CDR1 MDHEN and CDR2 SYDVKM. The CDR3 DNA is TGTGCCAGCAGGCAGGGTCTTCAGCCCCAGCATTTT. Protein sequence: CASRQGLQPQHF.

The rearrangement joins TRBV24-1 to TRBJ2-3, with TRBD1 as a possible D gene (6 bases). This CDR3 spans 14 amino acids. The V gene's germline CDR1 is KGHDR and CDR2 SFDVKD. The V end was cut by 7 bases, the J end by 6 bases, with 16 bases between. The CDR3 region has the DNA TGTGCCACCAGCCAGGGGAATAACCGGGATACGCAGTATTTT. Its translation: CATSQGNNRDTQYF.

This chain connects TRBV12-3 or TRBV12-4 to TRBJ1-2; 7 positions match TRBD1. J lost 4 bases, V lost 7 bases, and 12 bases had no gene match. This CDR3 has 15 amino acids. CDR3 bases: TGTGCCAGCATCCCTGGGACAGAGTTTTTCTATGGCTACACCTTC. It encodes CASIPGTEFFYGYTF.

As concerns this clonotype: At one boundary the junction diverges from the germline segment, which might be a read error. The chain carries TRBV2 and TRBJ2-7, with no clear D. The CDR3 contains 13 residues. The germline V gene has CDR1 SNHLY and CDR2 FYNNEI. The CDR3: CVSSPYLYNEQYF. CDR3 coding DNA: TGTGTCAGCAGTCCGTACCTATACAATGAGCAGTACTTC.

The chain recombines TRBV20-1 with TRBJ2-3; 9 bases are shared with TRBD2. Germline V lookup: CDR1 DFQATT, CDR2 SNEGSKA (reference sequence). The J segment lost 0 bases and the V segment lost 3 bases, leaving 10 bases of the junction unmatched. The CDR3 is made up of 17 amino acids. The DNA of the CDR3 is TGCAGTGCTAGGGAGACGGGACTAGCCCTAAGCACAGATACGCAGTATTTT. Residues: CSARETGLALSTDTQYF.

The rearrangement uses TRBV12-3 or TRBV12-4 and TRBJ2-3; TRBD1 is a possible D gene (5 bases). The ends were cut back, 2 bases at V and 5 bases at J, with 11 bases in the middle. This CDR3 is 14 amino acids long. In nucleotides, the CDR3 is TGTGCCAGCAGTTTACACTGGACACGAGATACGCAGTATTTT. Translation: CASSLHWTRDTQYF.

The rearrangement uses TRBV4-1 and TRBJ2-7; D not resolved. CDR1 and CDR2 from the germline V gene are MGHRA and YSYEKL. The CDR3 runs 16 residues. The V and J ends lost 0 bases and 0 bases respectively, with 12 bases between them. CDR3 coding DNA: TGCGCCAGCAGCCAAGATTTGGCTTTAAACTCCTACGAGCAGTACTTC. It specifies CASSQDLALNSYEQYF.